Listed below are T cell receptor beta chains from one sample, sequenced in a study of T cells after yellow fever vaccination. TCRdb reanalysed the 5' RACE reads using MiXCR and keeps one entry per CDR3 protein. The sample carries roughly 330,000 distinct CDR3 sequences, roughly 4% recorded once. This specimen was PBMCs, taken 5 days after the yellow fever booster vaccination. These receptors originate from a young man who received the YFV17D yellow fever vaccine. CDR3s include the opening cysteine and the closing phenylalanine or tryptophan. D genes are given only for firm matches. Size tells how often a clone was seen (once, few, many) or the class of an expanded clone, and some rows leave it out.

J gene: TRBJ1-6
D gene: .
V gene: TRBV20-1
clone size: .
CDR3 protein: CSAIRGSYNSPLHF
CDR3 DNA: TGCAGTGCTATCAGGGGATCATATAATTCACCCCTCCACTTT

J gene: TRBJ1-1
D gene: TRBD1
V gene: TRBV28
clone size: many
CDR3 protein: CASSLSTPGTGGRSEAFF
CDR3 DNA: TGTGCCAGCAGTTTATCTACTCCCGGGACAGGGGGGAGGTCTGAAGCTTTCTTT

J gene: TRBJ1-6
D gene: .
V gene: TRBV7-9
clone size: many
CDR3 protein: CASSLIRARMNSPLHF
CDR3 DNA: TGTGCCAGCAGCTTAATCAGGGCGAGGATGAATTCACCCCTCCACTTT

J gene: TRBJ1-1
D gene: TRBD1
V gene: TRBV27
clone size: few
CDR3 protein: CASTLRGGLSGNTEAFF
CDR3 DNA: TGTGCCAGCACCCTACGAGGGGGCCTGAGTGGGAACACTGAAGCTTTCTTT

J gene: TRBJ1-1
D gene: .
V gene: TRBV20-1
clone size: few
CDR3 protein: CSTNSDWGMNTEAFF
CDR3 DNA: TGCAGTACCAATTCTGACTGGGGAATGAACACTGAAGCTTTCTTT

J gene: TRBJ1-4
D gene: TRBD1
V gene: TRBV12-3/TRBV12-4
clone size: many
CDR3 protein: CASSLQGATNEKLFF
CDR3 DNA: TGTGCCAGCAGTTTACAGGGGGCTACTAATGAAAAACTGTTTTTT

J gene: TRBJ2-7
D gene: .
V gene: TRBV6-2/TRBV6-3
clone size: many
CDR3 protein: CASSLIPYEQYF
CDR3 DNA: TGTGCCAGCAGCCTTATCCCCTACGAGCAGTACTTC

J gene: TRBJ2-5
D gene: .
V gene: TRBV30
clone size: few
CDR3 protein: CAWSVLGGGLLETQYF
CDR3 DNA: TGTGCCTGGAGTGTATTGGGTGGGGGGCTTCTGGAGACCCAGTACTTC

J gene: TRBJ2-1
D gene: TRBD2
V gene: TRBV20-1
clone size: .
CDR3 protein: CSPPGLAGGTYNEQFF
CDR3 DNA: TGCAGTCCGCCGGGACTAGCGGGGGGTACCTACAATGAGCAGTTCTTC

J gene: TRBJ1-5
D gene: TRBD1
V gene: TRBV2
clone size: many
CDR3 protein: CASSGTGGNQPQHF
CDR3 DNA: TGTGCCAGCAGTGGGACAGGGGGCAATCAGCCCCAGCATTTT

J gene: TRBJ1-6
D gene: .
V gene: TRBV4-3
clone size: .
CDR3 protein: CASSQDLGPGDSPLHF
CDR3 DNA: TGCGCCAGCAGCCAAGACCTCGGACCGGGAGATTCACCCCTCCACTTT

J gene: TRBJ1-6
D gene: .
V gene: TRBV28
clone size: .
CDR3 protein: CASKGLSYNSPLHF
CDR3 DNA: TGTGCCAGCAAGGGTCTCTCCTATAATTCACCCCTCCACTTT

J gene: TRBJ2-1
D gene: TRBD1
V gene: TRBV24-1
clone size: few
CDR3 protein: CATSAVDRGRRNEQFF
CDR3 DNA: TGTGCCACCAGTGCCGTGGACAGGGGGCGCAGAAATGAGCAGTTCTTC

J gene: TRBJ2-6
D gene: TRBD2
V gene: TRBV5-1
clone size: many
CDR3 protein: CASSLGGNEGANVLTF
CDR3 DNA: TGCGCCAGCAGCCTGGGAGGGAACGAAGGGGCCAACGTCCTGACTTTC

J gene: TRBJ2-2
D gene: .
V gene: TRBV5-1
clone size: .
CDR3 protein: CASSFKQNTGELFF
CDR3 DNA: TGCGCCAGCAGCTTTAAACAAAACACCGGGGAGCTGTTTTTT

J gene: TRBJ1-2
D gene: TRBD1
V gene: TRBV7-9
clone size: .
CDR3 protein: CATTRPGGTNYGYTF
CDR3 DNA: TGTGCCACAACCCGGCCAGGGGGTACCAACTATGGCTACACCTTC

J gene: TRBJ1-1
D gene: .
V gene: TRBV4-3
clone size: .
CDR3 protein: CASSQDRGSMNTEAFF
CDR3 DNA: TGCGCCAGCAGCCAAGATCGGGGAAGTATGAACACTGAAGCTTTCTTT

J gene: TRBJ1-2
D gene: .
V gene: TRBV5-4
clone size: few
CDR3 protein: CASSLSGSGYGYTF
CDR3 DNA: TGTGCCAGCAGCTTGTCTGGGTCCGGCTATGGCTACACCTTC

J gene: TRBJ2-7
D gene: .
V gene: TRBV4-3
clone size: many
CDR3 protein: CASSQDRSGGSGYEQYF
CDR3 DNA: TGCGCCAGCAGCCAAGATCGGAGTGGGGGATCGGGGTACGAGCAGTACTTC

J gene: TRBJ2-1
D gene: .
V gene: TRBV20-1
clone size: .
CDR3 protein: CSGGRLVDNEQFF
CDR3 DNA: TGCAGTGGGGGGAGGTTAGTTGACAATGAGCAGTTCTTC

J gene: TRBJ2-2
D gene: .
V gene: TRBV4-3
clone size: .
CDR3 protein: CASSQDRYSTGELFF
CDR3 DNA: TGCGCCAGCAGCCAAGATCGGTATAGCACCGGGGAGCTGTTTTTT

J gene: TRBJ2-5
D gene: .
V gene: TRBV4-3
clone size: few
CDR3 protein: CASSQGIMDGHQETQYF
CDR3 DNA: TGCGCCAGCAGCCAAGGGATCATGGACGGACACCAAGAGACCCAGTACTTC

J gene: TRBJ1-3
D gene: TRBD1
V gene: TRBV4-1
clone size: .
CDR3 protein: CASSQTGQGYSAIYF
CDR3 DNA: TGCGCCAGCAGCCAAACGGGACAGGGCTATTCAGCCATATATTTT

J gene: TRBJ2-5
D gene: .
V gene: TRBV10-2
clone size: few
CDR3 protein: CASSDRGTGAWGTQYF
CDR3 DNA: TGCGCCAGCAGTGACCGTGGAACGGGGGCTTGGGGGACCCAGTACTTC

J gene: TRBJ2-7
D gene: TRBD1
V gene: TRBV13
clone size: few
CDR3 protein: CASSSGQEPLTRYEQYF
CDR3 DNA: TGTGCCAGCAGCTCGGGACAGGAGCCACTGACTCGCTACGAGCAGTACTTC

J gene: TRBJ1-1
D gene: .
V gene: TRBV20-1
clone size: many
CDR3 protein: CSARVAAEAFF
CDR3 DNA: TGCAGTGCTAGAGTTGCCGCTGAAGCTTTCTTT

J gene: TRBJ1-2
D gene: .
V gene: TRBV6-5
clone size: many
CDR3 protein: CAAGNYGYTF
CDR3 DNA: TGTGCCGCGGGCAACTATGGCTACACCTTC

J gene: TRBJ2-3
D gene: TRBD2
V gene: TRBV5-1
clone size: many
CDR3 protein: CASSRAGEPTDTQYF
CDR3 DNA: TGCGCCAGCAGCAGAGCGGGGGAGCCCACAGATACGCAGTATTTT

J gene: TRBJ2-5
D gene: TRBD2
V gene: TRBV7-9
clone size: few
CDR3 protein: CASSFLSGEETQYF
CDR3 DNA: TGTGCCAGCAGCTTTCTCAGCGGGGAAGAGACCCAGTACTTC

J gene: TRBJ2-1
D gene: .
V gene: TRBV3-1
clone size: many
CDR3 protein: CASSQFREGGQFF
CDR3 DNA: TGTGCCAGCAGCCAATTCCGTGAGGGGGGGCAGTTCTTC

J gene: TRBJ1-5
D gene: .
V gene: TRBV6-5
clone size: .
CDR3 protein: CASAGIRNQPQHF
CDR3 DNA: TGTGCCAGCGCGGGAATACGCAATCAGCCCCAGCATTTT

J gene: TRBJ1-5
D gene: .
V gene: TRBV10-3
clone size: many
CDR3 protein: CAISESSGNQPQHF
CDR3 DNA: TGTGCCATCAGTGAGTCTAGCGGCAATCAGCCCCAGCATTTT

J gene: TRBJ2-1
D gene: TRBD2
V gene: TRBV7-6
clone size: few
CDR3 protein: CASSFQLAGGFNEQFF
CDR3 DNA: TGTGCCAGCAGCTTTCAGCTAGCGGGGGGATTCAATGAGCAGTTCTTC

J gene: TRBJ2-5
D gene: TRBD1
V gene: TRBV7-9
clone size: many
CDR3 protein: CASSLDRGKTQYF
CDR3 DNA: TGTGCCAGCAGCCTGGACAGGGGAAAGACCCAGTACTTC

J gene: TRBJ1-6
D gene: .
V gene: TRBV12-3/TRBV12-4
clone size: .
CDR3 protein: CASRDRVNSPLHF
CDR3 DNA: TGTGCCAGCAGGGACAGAGTAAATTCACCCCTCCACTTT

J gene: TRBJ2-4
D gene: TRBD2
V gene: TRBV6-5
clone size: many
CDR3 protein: CASSYSKGDGGGIQYF
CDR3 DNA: TGTGCCAGCAGTTACTCGAAGGGAGACGGGGGGGGCATTCAGTACTTC

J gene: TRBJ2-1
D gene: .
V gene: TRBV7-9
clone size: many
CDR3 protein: CASSLSDRSQQFF
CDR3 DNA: TGTGCCAGCAGCTTAAGCGACAGAAGTCAGCAGTTCTTC

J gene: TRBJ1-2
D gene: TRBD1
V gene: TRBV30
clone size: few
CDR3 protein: CAWRGPGQGGGYTF
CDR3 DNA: TGTGCCTGGAGGGGCCCGGGACAGGGAGGCGGCTACACCTTC

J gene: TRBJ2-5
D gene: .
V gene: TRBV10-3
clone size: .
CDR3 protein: CAISSGGRETQYF
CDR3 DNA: TGTGCCATCAGTTCAGGGGGGAGGGAGACCCAGTACTTC

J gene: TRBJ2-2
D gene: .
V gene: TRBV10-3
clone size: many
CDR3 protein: CAISESAFSAGELFF
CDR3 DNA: TGTGCCATCAGTGAGTCCGCGTTCTCCGCCGGGGAGCTGTTTTTT

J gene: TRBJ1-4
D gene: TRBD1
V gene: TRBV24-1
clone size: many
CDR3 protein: CATSGLVPGQGNEKLFF
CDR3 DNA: TGTGCCACCAGTGGACTCGTCCCGGGACAGGGGAATGAAAAACTGTTTTTT

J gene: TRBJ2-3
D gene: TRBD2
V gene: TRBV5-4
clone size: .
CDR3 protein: CASSPAGGRTDTQYF
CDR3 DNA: TGTGCCAGCAGCCCAGCGGGGGGGCGCACAGATACGCAGTATTTT

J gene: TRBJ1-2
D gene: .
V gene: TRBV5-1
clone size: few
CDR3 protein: CASSRSGPQDGYTF
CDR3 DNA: TGCGCCAGCAGCCGCTCGGGTCCCCAGGATGGCTACACCTTC

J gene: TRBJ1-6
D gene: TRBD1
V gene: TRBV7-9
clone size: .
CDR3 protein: CASSPGQGTGPLHF
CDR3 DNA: TGTGCCAGTTCGCCGGGACAGGGTACAGGACCCCTCCACTTT

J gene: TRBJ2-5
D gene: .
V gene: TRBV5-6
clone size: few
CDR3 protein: CASSPTLAQYF
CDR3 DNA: TGTGCCAGCAGCCCAACGCTGGCCCAGTACTTC

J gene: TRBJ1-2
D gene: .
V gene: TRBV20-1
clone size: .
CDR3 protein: CSARERGSLYGYTF
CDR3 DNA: TGCAGTGCTAGAGAGAGGGGCAGCCTCTATGGCTACACCTTC

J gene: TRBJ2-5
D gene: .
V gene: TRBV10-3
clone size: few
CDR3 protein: CAIRGGTGETKYF
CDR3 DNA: TGTGCCATCAGGGGGGGGACAGGAGAGACCAAGTACTTC

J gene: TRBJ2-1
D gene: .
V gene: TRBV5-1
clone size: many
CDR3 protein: CASSLRNRPTWYNEQFF
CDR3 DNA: TGCGCCAGCAGCTTGAGAAACAGGCCAACATGGTACAATGAGCAGTTCTTC

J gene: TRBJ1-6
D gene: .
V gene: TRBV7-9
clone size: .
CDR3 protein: CASSPGGGGENSPLHF
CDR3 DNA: TGTGCCAGCAGCCCAGGCGGTGGGGGTGAGAATTCACCCCTCCACTTT

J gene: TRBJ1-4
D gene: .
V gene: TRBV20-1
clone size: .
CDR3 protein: CSASRPWGATNEKLFF
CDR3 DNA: TGCAGTGCTAGTAGACCCTGGGGAGCAACTAATGAAAAACTGTTTTTT

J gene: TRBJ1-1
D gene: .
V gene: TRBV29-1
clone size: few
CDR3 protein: CSVERAGAEAFF
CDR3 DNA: TGCAGCGTTGAGAGGGCAGGGGCTGAAGCTTTCTTT

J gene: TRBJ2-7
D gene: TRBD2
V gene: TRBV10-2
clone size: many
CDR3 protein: CASSEASGATYEQYF
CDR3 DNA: TGCGCCAGCAGTGAAGCTAGCGGGGCCACCTACGAGCAGTACTTC

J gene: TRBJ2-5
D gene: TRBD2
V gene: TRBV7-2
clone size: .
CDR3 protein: CASANFERTRRGTQYF
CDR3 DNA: TGTGCCAGCGCTAACTTCGAACGGACTAGGAGGGGGACCCAGTACTTC

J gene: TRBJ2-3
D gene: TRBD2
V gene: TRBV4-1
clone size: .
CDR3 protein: CASSKLAGVSDTQYF
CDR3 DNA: TGCGCCAGCAGCAAACTAGCGGGGGTATCAGATACGCAGTATTTT

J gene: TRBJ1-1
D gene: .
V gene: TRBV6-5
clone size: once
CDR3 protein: CASSYSWGDEAFF
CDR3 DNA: TGTGCCAGCAGTTACTCGTGGGGGGATGAAGCTTTCTTT